This T cell receptor (beta chain) was retrieved from a study of CD8+ T cells in alopecia areata (dated by TCRdb to about 2018). Context from the whole study: The treated patients, all with moderate-to-severe alopecia areata, were enrolled in an open-label pilot trial of oral tofacitinib given at 5 to 10 mg twice daily. Tofacitinib was administered for 6 to 18 months, and 6 months of follow-up off drug were then conducted to assess delayed response and recurrence. The study used high-throughput TCRbeta sequencing to examine T cell clonal expansion in alopecia areata, in both the C3H/HeJ mouse model and human patients. Scalp tissue and sorted CD4+ and CD8+ peripheral blood T cells from patchy and totalis/universalis alopecia areata patients and from healthy controls were covered by human TCRbeta sequencing. Biopsies were taken from tofacitinib-treated patients at baseline and at 4 and 24 weeks of treatment, and a later scalp biopsy was taken in several of the tofacitinib-treated patients. Scalp clonality was compared across normal scalp (n=4), patchy alopecia areata scalp (n=8), and alopecia totalis/universalis scalp (n=8). The RNA source kit depended on sample type: the PAXgene miRNA kit for fixed scalp, the miRNeasy kit for PBMCs, and the RNeasy kit for mouse skin. immunoSEQ multiplex PCR using 35 Vbeta forward primers and 13 Jbeta reverse primers was used to amplify TCRbeta CDR3 regions.

The library relied on the immunoSEQ multiplex PCR assay. To provide template for TCR sequencing, every sample had RNA extracted and reverse transcribed into cDNA. SuperScript III was used to make first-strand cDNA, primed with a 2:1 mix of oligo-dT and random hexamers. A synthetic immune receptor repertoire was used to assess amplification bias, and residual bias was removed computationally. As for the original processing: Raw reads were preprocessed for error removal, and CDR3 was defined according to IMGT conventions as running from the conserved cysteine to phenylalanine. Clonality was computed by normalizing Shannon entropy by log2 of the number of productive unique TCRs and subtracting the result from 1. Scalp TCRbeta sequences were cross-referenced with sorted blood CD4 and CD8 repertoires so that the CD4 or CD8 identity of scalp clones could be inferred. This immuneACCESS table, as held by TCRdb, lists in-frame sequences with V and J called but not all clones. Of the missing ones, under half trace to an unresolved V gene in checked studies; the others have no known cause. V and J calls and clone size are as listed in that table; D and trimming were resolved from the DNA. The sample records over 10,000 clones, 60% of which are singletons. In total, the top ten clones hold 20% to 25% of the sample.

Summary of the overall study and its limitations: Compared with normal scalp, lesional scalp had higher clonality and more expanded CD8+ clones, particularly in alopecia totalis/universalis, a pattern that suggests antigenic drive. Compared with mice, TCR sequences shared between patients were less clear, possibly partly because of HLA diversity across the patient population. Resident alphabeta T cells in normal human skin are also sequenced, complicating scalp TCR repertoire analysis, unlike mouse skin dominated by gammadelta T cells.

From alopecia areata patients, peripheral blood was collected along with lesional scalp punch biopsies. Human scalp biopsies were fixed immediately in PAXgene tissue containers. Concerning this clone: This clone's antigen is unknown. No base qualities exist here, and no much larger clone lies one base off it.

The CDR3 starts with the cysteine, ends with the phenylalanine, and has 16 residues. The retained sequence is limited to the CDR3, 48 bases, with the frame set at the first base. V lost 0 bases and J lost 2 bases, and the count of bases not matched to a germline gene is 7. CDR1 is given as MGHRA and CDR2 as YSYEKL, both from the germline V gene. Sequencing was performed on skin. This TCR derives from a human donor with alopecia areata. Rearrangement joined TRBV4-1 to TRBJ2-7, and TRBD1 aligns with 7 junction nucleotides. DNA sequence: TGCGCCAGCAGCCAAGATCCCCGGACAGGCGCCTACGAGCAGTACTTC. Its product reads: CASSQDPRTGAYEQYF.